This T cell receptor beta chain originates from a study of cytomegalovirus exposure and HLA in healthy donors. The study ran its PCR with 60 Vbeta and 13 Jbeta primers. Produced via immunoSEQ multiplex PCR; TCRdb's table is partial and in-frame only. The sample lists about 130,000 clones; under 90% were seen once. CDR1 SGHRS and CDR2 YFSETQ come from the germline V gene. The length of the CDR3 is 15 residues. Trimming took 3 bases from V and 5 from J; bases not matched to a gene: 5. The TCR was taken from a man aged 18 to 30 in good health and CMV-seronegative. The chain links TRBV5-1 to TRBJ1-4; 9 nucleotides match TRBD1. The sequencing sample was made of PBMCs. CDR3 DNA: TGCGCCAGCAGCTCCCGGACAGGGGAGAATGAAAAACTGTTTTTT. Protein sequence: CASSSRTGENEKLFF.